This TCR beta chain was obtained from a study of high-grade serous ovarian cancer treatment subgroups. This CDR3 has 13 amino acids. Germline V gene data show CDR1 as LNHDA and CDR2 as SQIVND (reference sequence). Trimming left V 7 bases short and J 1 base short, with 10 bases between. Clones were read by immunoSEQ multiplex PCR, and TCRdb kept only the in-frame ones, dropping some. The profile covers some 40,000 clones, with about 80% appearing a single time and approximately 3.1% taken by the ten largest. Tumor samples were taken before definitive surgery or chemotherapy. The sequence was collected from a human donor with high-grade serous ovarian cancer. Sequencing was carried out using tumor tissue. The chain recombines TRBV19 with TRBJ1-1; D not certain. The CDR3 loop reads CASITGPNTEAFF. CDR3 nucleotides: TGTGCCAGTATAACCGGGCCGAACACTGAAGCTTTCTTT. Variable domain in full (rest from reference TRBV19 and TRBJ1-1): DGGITQSPKYLFRKEGQNVTLSCEQNLNHDAMYWYRQDPGQGLRLIYYSQIVNDFQKGDIAEGYSVSREKKESFPLTVTSAQKNPTAFYLCASITGPNTEAFFGQGTRLTVV.